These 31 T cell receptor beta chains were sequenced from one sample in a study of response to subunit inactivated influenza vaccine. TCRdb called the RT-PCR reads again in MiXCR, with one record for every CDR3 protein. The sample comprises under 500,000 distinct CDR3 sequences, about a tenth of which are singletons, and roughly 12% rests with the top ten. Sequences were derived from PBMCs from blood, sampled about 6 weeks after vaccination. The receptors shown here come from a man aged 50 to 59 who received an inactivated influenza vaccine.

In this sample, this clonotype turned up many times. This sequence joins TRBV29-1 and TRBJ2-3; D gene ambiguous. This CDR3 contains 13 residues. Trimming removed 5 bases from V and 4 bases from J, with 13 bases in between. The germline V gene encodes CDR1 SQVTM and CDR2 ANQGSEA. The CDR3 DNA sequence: TGCAGCGTTCGATACAACAGCGCAGATACGCAGTATTTT. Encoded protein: CSVRYNSADTQYF.

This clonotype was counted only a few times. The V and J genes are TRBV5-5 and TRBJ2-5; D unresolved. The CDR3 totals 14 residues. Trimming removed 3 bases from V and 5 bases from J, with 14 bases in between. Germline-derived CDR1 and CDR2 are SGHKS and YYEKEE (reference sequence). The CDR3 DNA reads TGTGCCAGCAGCTCCCACCAACCACGGGAGACCCAGTACTTC. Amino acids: CASSSHQPRETQYF.

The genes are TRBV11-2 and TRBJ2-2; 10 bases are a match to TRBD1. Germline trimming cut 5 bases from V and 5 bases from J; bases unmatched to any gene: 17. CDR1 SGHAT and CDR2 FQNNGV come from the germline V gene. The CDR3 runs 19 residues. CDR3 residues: CASSPIIWDRGPQTGELFF. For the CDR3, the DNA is TGTGCCAGCAGCCCCATTATTTGGGACAGGGGACCGCAGACCGGGGAGCTGTTTTTT.

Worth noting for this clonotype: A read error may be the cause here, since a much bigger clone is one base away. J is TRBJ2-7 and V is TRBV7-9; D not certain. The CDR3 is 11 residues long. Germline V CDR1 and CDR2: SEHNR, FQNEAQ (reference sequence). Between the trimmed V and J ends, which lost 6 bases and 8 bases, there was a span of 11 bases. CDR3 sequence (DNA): TGTGCCAGCAGAGACGGATACCAGCAGTACTTC. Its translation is CASRDGYQQYF.

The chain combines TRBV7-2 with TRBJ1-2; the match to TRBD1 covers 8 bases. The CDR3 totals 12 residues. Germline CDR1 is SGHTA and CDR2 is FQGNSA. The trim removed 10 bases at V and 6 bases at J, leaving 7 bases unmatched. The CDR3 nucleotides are TGTGCCACCGGGACAGGAAACCATGGCTACACCTTC. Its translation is CATGTGNHGYTF.

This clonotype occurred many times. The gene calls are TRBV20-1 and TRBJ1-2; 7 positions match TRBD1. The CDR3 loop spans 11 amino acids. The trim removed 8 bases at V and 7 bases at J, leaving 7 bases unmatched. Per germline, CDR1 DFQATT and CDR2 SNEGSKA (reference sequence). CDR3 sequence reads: CSYYRGSGYTF. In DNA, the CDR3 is TGCAGTTATTACAGGGGTTCTGGCTACACCTTC.

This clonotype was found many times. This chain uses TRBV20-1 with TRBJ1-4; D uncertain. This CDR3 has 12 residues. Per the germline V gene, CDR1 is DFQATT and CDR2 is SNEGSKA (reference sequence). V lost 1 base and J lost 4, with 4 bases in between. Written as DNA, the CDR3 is TGCAGTGCTAGAGGACTTAATGAAAAACTGTTTTTT. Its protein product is CSARGLNEKLFF.

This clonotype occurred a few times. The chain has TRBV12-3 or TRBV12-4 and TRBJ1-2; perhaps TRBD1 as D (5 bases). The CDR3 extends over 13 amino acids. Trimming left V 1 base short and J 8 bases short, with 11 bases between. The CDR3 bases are TGTGCCAGCAGTTTAGGGAGGGGAAGAGGCTACACCTTC. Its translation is CASSLGRGRGYTF.

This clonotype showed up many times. CDR3 bases: TGCAGTGCTACGACTAGCGCGGGCATTCAGTACTTC. This codes for CSATTSAGIQYF. The rearrangement uses TRBV20-1 and TRBJ2-4; 8 nucleotides agree with TRBD2. Germline V lookup: CDR1 DFQATT, CDR2 SNEGSKA (reference sequence). The CDR3 runs 12 residues. V lost 4 bases, J lost 9 bases, and 5 bases stayed unmatched.

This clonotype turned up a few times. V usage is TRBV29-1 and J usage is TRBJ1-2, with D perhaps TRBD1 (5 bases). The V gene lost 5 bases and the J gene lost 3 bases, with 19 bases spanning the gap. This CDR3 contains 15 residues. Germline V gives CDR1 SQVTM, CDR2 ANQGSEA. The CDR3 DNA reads TGCAGCGTTTTCTTGAGAGGGGCTAGGGACTATGGCTACACCTTC. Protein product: CSVFLRGARDYGYTF.

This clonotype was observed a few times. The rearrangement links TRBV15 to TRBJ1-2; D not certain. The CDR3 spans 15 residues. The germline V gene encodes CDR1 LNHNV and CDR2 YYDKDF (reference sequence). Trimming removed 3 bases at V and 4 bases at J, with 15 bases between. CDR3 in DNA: TGTGCCACCAGCAGTGAGGACGCAGCCTTCTATGGCTACACCTTC. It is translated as CATSSEDAAFYGYTF. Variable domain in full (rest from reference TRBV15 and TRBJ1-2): DAMVIQNPRYQVTQFGKPVTLSCSQTLNHNVMYWYQQKSSQAPKLLFHYYDKDFNNEADTPDNFQSRRPNTSFCFLDIRSPGLGDTAMYLCATSSEDAAFYGYTFGSGTRLTVV.

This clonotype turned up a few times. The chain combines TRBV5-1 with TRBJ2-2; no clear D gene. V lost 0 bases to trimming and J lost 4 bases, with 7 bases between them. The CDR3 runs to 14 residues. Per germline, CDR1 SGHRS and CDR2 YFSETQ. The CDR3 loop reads CASSLVGRTGELFF. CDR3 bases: TGCGCCAGCAGCTTGGTGGGCCGCACCGGGGAGCTGTTTTTT.

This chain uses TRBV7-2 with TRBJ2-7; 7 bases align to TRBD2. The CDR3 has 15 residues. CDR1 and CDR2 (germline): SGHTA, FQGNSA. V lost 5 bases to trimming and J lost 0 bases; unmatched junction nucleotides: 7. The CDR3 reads CASSPSRGSSYEQYF. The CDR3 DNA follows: TGTGCCAGCAGCCCATCTCGCGGGAGCTCCTACGAGCAGTACTTC.

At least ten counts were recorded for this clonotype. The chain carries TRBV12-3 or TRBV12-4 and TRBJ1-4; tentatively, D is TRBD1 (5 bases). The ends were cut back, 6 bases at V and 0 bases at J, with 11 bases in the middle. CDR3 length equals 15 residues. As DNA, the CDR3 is TGTGCCAGCAGAAATCAGGGTTCAACTAATGAAAAACTGTTTTTT. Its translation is CASRNQGSTNEKLFF.

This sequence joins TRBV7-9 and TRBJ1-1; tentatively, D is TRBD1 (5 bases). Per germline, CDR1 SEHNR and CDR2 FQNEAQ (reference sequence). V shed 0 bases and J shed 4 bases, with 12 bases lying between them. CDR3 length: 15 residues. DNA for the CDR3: TGTGCCAGCAGCTTAGCGTCCGGGGGACGCACTGAAGCTTTCTTT. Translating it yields CASSLASGGRTEAFF.

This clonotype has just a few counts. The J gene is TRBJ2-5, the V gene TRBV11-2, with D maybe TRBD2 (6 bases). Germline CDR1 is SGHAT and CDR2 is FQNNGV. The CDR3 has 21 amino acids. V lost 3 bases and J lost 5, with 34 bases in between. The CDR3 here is CASSFKYGGSPTTQNRETQYF. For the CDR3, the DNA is TGTGCCAGCAGCTTTAAATACGGGGGATCACCCACTACTCAAAATAGGGAGACCCAGTACTTC.

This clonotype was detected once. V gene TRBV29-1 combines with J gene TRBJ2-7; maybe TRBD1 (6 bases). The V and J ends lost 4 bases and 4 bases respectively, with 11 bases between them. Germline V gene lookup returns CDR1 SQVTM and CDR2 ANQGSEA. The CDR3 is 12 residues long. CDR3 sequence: CSVAAGAYEQYF. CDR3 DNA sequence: TGCAGCGTTGCCGCAGGGGCATACGAGCAGTACTTC.

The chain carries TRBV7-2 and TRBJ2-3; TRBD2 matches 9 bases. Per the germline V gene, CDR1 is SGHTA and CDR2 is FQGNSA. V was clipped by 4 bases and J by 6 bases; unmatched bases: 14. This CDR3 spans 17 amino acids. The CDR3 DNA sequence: TGTGCCAGCAGCTCCCTAGCGCGGGGGGGCACACCTGATACGCAGTATTTT. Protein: CASSSLARGGTPDTQYF.

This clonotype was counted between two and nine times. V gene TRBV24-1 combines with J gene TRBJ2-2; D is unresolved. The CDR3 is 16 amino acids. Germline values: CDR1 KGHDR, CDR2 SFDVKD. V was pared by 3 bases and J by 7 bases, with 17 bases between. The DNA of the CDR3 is TGTGCCACCAGTGATAGTCTGGCAGGATGGGGCGGGGAGCTGTTTTTT. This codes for CATSDSLAGWGGELFF.

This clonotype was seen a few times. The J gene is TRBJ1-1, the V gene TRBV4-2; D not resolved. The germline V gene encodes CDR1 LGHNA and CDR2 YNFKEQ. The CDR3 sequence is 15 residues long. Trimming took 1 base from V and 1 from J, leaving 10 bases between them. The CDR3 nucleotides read TGTGCCAGCAGCCAAGTTCCGTGGGGGAACACTGAAGCTTTCTTT. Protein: CASSQVPWGNTEAFF.

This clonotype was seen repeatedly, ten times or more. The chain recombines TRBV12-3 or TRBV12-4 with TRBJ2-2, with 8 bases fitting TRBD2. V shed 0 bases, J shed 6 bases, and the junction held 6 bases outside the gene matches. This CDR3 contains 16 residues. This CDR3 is CASSLAGGGFAGELFF. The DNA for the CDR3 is TGTGCCAGCAGTTTAGCCGGGGGGGGCTTCGCCGGGGAGCTGTTTTTT.

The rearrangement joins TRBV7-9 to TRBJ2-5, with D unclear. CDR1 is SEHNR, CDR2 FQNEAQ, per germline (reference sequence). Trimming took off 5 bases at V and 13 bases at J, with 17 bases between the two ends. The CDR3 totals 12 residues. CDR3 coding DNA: TGTGCCAGCAGCCCAAAGGGTAGCCCGCGGTACTTC. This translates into CASSPKGSPRYF.

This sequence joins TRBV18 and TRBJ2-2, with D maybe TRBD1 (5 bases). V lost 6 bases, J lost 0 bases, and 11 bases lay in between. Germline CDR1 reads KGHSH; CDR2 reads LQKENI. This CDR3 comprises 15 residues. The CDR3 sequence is CASSATVTNTGELFF. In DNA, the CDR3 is TGTGCCAGCTCGGCGACAGTTACGAACACCGGGGAGCTGTTTTTT.

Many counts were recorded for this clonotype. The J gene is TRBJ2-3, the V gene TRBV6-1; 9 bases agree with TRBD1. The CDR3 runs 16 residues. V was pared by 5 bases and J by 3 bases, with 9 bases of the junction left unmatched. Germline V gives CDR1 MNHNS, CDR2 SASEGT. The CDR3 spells CASSKSGTGLTDTQYF. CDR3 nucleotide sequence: TGTGCCAGCAGTAAGTCCGGGACAGGGCTAACAGATACGCAGTATTTT.

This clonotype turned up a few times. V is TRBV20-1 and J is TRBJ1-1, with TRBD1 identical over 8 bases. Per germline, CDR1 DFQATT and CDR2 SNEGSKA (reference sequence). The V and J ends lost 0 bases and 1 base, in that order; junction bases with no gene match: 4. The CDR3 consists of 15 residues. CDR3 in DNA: TGCAGTGCTAGAGATCCGGGACAGGCGAACACTGAAGCTTTCTTT. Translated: CSARDPGQANTEAFF.

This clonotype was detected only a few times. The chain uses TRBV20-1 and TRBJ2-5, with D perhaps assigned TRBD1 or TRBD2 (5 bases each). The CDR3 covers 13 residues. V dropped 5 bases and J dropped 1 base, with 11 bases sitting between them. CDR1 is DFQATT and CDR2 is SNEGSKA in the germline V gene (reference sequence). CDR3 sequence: CSARPGTQETQYF. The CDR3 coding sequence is TGCAGTGCTCGACCCGGGACCCAAGAGACCCAGTACTTC.

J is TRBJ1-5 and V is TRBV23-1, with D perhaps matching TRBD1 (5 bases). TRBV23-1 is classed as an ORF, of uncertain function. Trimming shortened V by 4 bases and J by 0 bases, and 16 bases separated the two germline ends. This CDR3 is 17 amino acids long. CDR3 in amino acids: CASSPQGRGYSNQPQHF. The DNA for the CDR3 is TGCGCCAGCAGTCCCCAGGGACGGGGTTATAGCAATCAGCCCCAGCATTTT.

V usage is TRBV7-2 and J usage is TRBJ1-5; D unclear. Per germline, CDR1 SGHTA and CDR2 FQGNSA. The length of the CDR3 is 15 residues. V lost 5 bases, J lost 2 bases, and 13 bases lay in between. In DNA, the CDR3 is TGTGCCAGCAGCCTCCTCTCTGGAGGCAATCAGCCCCAGCATTTT. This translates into CASSLLSGGNQPQHF.

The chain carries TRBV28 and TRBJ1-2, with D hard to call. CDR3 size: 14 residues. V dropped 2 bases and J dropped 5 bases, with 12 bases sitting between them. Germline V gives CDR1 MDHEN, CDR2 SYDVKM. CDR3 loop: CASSLVRGSYGYTF. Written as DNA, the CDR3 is TGTGCCAGCAGTTTAGTCAGAGGTTCATATGGCTACACCTTC.

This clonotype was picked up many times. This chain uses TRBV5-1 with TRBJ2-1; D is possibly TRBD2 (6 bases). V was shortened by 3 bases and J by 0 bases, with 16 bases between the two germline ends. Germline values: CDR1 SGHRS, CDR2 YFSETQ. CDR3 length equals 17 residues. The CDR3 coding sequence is TGCGCCAGCAGCTGGAGGGACGGGATGAGCTCCTACAATGAGCAGTTCTTC. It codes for CASSWRDGMSSYNEQFF.

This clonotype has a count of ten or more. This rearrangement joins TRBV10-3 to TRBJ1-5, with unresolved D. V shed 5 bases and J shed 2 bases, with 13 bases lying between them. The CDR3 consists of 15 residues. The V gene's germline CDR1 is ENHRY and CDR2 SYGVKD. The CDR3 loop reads CAISQESRGNQPQHF. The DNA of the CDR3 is TGTGCCATCAGTCAGGAATCACGGGGCAATCAGCCCCAGCATTTT.